One and the same sample provided the 21 T cell receptor beta chains below, sequenced in a study of identical twins. TCRdb analysed the 5' RACE reads with MiXCR anew, one entry per CDR3 protein. The table lists 450,000 to 650,000 distinct CDR3 sequences, roughly 9.9% of them singletons. These same data were also listed under a study on yellow fever vaccine responses in identical twins.

Sequenced sample: PBMCs. The receptor set was obtained from a woman under 30 in good health.

This clonotype was detected ten times or more. Here the CDR3 reads CASSASGQGYSPLHF. CDR3 bases: TGTGCCAGCAGCGCCTCAGGACAGGGATATTCACCCCTCCACTTT. The rearrangement uses TRBV9 and TRBJ1-6, with 8 positions matching TRBD1. With 3 bases clipped from V and 8 bases from J, the junction kept 7 bases outside the gene matches. The CDR3 contains 15 residues. Germline V gene lookup returns CDR1 SGDLS and CDR2 YYNGEE.

The chain recombines TRBV28 with TRBJ2-5, with a possible D match to TRBD2 (6 bases). The germline V and J ends were trimmed by 7 bases and 4 bases, with 25 bases remaining between them. Germline V lookup: CDR1 MDHEN, CDR2 SYDVKM. The CDR3 has 17 residues. The chain's CDR3 is CASTRPGGPYPGETQYF. Written as DNA, the CDR3 is TGTGCCAGCACTCGACCCGGGGGACCATATCCAGGAGAGACCCAGTACTTC.

This clonotype was detected many times. The gene calls are TRBV2 and TRBJ1-6; D ambiguous. CDR1 is SNHLY, CDR2 FYNNEI, per germline. The germline V and J ends were trimmed by 5 bases and 8 bases, with 7 bases remaining between them. CDR3 length equals 12 residues. CDR3: CASSFEDSPLHF. The CDR3 DNA reads TGTGCCAGCAGTTTCGAGGATTCACCCCTCCACTTT.

This chain uses TRBV4-3 with TRBJ2-1, with D possibly TRBD1 on 6 matching bases. Trimming pared 0 bases from V and 4 bases from J, leaving 13 bases between. The germline V gene encodes CDR1 LGHNA and CDR2 YSLEER. The CDR3 runs 16 residues. CDR3: CASSQDPRGPYNEQFF. In DNA form, the CDR3 reads TGCGCCAGCAGCCAAGATCCCAGGGGACCGTACAATGAGCAGTTCTTC.

V gene TRBV14 combines with J gene TRBJ2-5, with 13 nucleotides matching TRBD2. Germline V gene data show CDR1 as SGHDN and CDR2 as FVKESK. This CDR3 region has 15 residues. Trimming at V came to 2 bases and at J to 4 bases, leaving 1 base not matched to a gene. CDR3 coding DNA: TGTGCCAGCAGCCAACGGACTAGCGGGGGAGAGACCCAGTACTTC. Translation: CASSQRTSGGETQYF.

At least ten counts were recorded for this clonotype. The CDR3 nucleotides are TGTGCCAGCAGCCTAATTGGAACAGGCCAAGAGACCCAGTACTTC. This encodes CASSLIGTGQETQYF. This chain uses TRBV7-8 with TRBJ2-5, with a possible D match to TRBD1 (5 bases). This CDR3 spans 15 amino acids. The V gene's germline CDR1 is SGHVS and CDR2 FQNEAQ. Trimming shortened V by 5 bases and J by 1 base, and 14 bases separated the two germline ends.

The chain couples TRBV6-1 to TRBJ2-7; D call uncertain. V lost 2 bases and J lost 2, with 7 bases in between. Germline V gene sequence: CDR1 MNHNS, CDR2 SASEGT. The length of the CDR3 is 13 residues. Here the CDR3 reads CASSERSPYEQYF. CDR3 DNA sequence: TGTGCCAGCAGTGAAAGGTCCCCCTACGAGCAGTACTTC.

This clonotype was counted at least ten times. V and J are TRBV12-3 or TRBV12-4 and TRBJ2-7, with TRBD2 identical over 11 bases. This CDR3 has 14 amino acids. V gave up 2 bases and J gave up 4 bases; unmatched junction bases: 1. In DNA form, the CDR3 reads TGTGCCAGCAGTTTATCTAGCGGGGGGTACGAGCAGTACTTC. Its translation: CASSLSSGGYEQYF.

The gene calls are TRBV20-1 and TRBJ2-3, with D unclear. The germline gives CDR1 DFQATT, CDR2 SNEGSKA (reference sequence). Deletions cut 6 bases from V and 2 bases from J, with 6 bases between. The CDR3 spans 11 residues. This CDR3 is CSAKTTDTQYF. CDR3 DNA sequence: TGCAGTGCAAAGACCACAGATACGCAGTATTTT.

This clonotype has ten or more counts. V and J are TRBV5-6 and TRBJ1-5, with D possibly matching TRBD1 (5 bases). V was shortened by 0 bases and J by 3 bases, with 16 bases between the two germline ends. This CDR3 has 17 residues. Germline V CDR1 and CDR2: SGHDT, YYEEEE. CDR3: CASSLATTPGNNQPQHF. As DNA, the CDR3 is TGTGCCAGCAGCTTGGCCACTACCCCAGGGAACAATCAGCCCCAGCATTTT.

This clonotype was seen ten or more times. The chain links TRBV5-1 to TRBJ2-3, with D perhaps TRBD2 (6 bases). This CDR3 region has 16 residues. Germline CDR1 SGHRS, CDR2 YFSETQ. The ends were cut back, 3 bases at V and 2 bases at J, with 16 bases in the middle. This CDR3 is CASSSAGPKTTDTQYF. The CDR3 DNA sequence: TGCGCCAGCAGCTCCGCGGGACCCAAAACCACAGATACGCAGTATTTT.

V is TRBV11-3 and J is TRBJ2-5; 9 nucleotides match TRBD1. The CDR3 is 17 residues long. The germline gives CDR1 SGHNT, CDR2 YENEEA. V was pared by 1 base and J by 5 bases, with 11 bases of the junction left unmatched. The CDR3 region is CASSLGDRALSGETQYF. Written as DNA, the CDR3 is TGTGCCAGCAGCTTAGGGGACAGGGCGCTCTCAGGCGAGACCCAGTACTTC.

This clonotype has only a few counts. This sequence joins TRBV29-1 and TRBJ2-5; TRBD2 might be the D (5 bases). Germline CDR1 SQVTM, CDR2 ANQGSEA. The V gene lost 4 bases and the J gene lost 4 bases, with 16 bases spanning the gap. This CDR3 has 14 residues. DNA for the CDR3: TGCAGCGTTGGACGGTCCGGAGGAGGAGAGACCCAGTACTTC. This gives the protein CSVGRSGGGETQYF.

In this sample, this clonotype turned up many times. This sequence joins TRBV12-3 or TRBV12-4 and TRBJ1-1; D is possibly TRBD1 (6 bases). The CDR3 contains 15 residues. V lost 4 bases, J lost 0 bases, and 12 bases lay in between. The CDR3 DNA reads as TGTGCCAGCAGTTCCCGGACAGTAATGAACACTGAAGCTTTCTTT. It is translated as CASSSRTVMNTEAFF.

In this sample, this clonotype turned up many times. The rearrangement uses TRBV20-1 and TRBJ2-2; D not resolved. CDR3 length: 13 amino acids. V lost 3 bases and J 0 bases, leaving 5 bases between the germline ends. Germline CDR1 DFQATT, CDR2 SNEGSKA (reference sequence). In DNA, the CDR3 is TGCAGTGCTAGCCACCCGAACACCGGGGAGCTGTTTTTT. It codes for CSASHPNTGELFF.

In this sample, this clonotype turned up a few times. The genes are TRBV20-1 and TRBJ2-7, with TRBD2 identical over 8 bases. CDR3 length: 14 amino acids. Germline V gene data show CDR1 as DFQATT and CDR2 as SNEGSKA (reference sequence). J lost 3 bases, V lost 6 bases, and 10 bases had no gene match. The CDR3, as DNA: TGCAGTGCGGGACGGGGGGGACAAGACTACGAGCAGTACTTC. It yields the protein CSAGRGGQDYEQYF.

The chain has TRBV20-1 and TRBJ2-1; D ambiguous. V lost 3 bases, J lost 8 bases, and 11 bases lay in between. Germline assignment: CDR1 DFQATT and CDR2 SNEGSKA (reference sequence). The CDR3 spans 12 residues. The CDR3 nucleotides are TGCAGTGCTAGTTCCGAGCCTGATGAGCAGTTCTTC. Its translation is CSASSEPDEQFF.

In this sample, this clonotype turned up many times. The chain uses TRBV20-1 and TRBJ2-7, with TRBD1 as a possible D gene (5 bases). The ends were cut back, 6 bases at V and 6 bases at J, with 21 bases in the middle. CDR3 size: 14 residues. The germline V gene has CDR1 DFQATT and CDR2 SNEGSKA (reference sequence). In DNA form, the CDR3 reads TGCAGTGCCAACCTCCAGAGCAGGGCCCTCGAGCAGTACTTC. This codes for CSANLQSRALEQYF.

This clonotype has a count of ten or more. The genes are TRBV7-9 and TRBJ2-5; D gene ambiguous. The CDR3 contains 14 residues. Germline CDR1 is SEHNR and CDR2 is FQNEAQ (reference sequence). V was trimmed by 6 bases and J by 1 base, leaving 12 bases between them. The CDR3 is CASRFTATQETQYF. The CDR3 DNA reads TGTGCCAGCAGGTTCACAGCGACCCAAGAGACCCAGTACTTC.

This clonotype has a handful of counts. The rearrangement links TRBV4-3 to TRBJ2-7, with D possibly TRBD2 on 6 matching bases. The CDR3 consists of 15 residues. V lost 1 base and J 1 base, leaving 11 bases between the germline ends. The germline V gene has CDR1 LGHNA and CDR2 YSLEER. The CDR3 sequence: CASSQVRGVSYEQYF. CDR3 nucleotides: TGCGCCAGCAGCCAAGTGCGGGGCGTTTCCTACGAGCAGTACTTC.

In this sample, this clonotype turned up a few times. The rearrangement joins TRBV11-1 to TRBJ2-2; D gene uncertain. The V end was cut by 5 bases, the J end by 5 bases, with 15 bases between. The CDR3 covers 15 residues. From germline, CDR1 is SGHAT and CDR2 FQDESV (reference sequence). CDR3 in amino acids: CASSQTYTPTGELFF. The CDR3 coding sequence is TGTGCCAGCAGCCAAACGTATACACCAACCGGGGAGCTGTTTTTT. The entire variable domain, with the rest obtained from reference TRBV11-1 and TRBJ2-2, is as follows: EAEVAQSPRYKITEKSQAVAFWCDPISGHATLYWYRQILGQGPELLVQFQDESVVDDSQLPKDRFSAERLKGVDSTLKIQPAELGDSAMYLCASSQTYTPTGELFFGEGSRLTVL.